The rows below give T cell receptor beta chains drawn from one sample of a study of blood T cell repertoires in COVID-19. Clones were sequenced by immunoSEQ multiplex PCR, and TCRdb holds only the in-frame ones, with some missing. The sample contains roughly 140,000 clones, nearly 90% of which appear only once. The sequencing input was peripheral blood. These TCRs come from an older man with acute or convalescent COVID-19. Both conserved end residues are part of each CDR3. The D gene is left open where the match is weak. The size field is filled for only some rows; it gives once, few, many or a size class.

V,D,size,J,DNA,CDR3
TRBV3-1/TRBV3-2,TRBD1,.,TRBJ2-7,TGTGCCAGCAGCCAAGAGGACAGGGGCCCCGGATTGCAGTACTTC,CASSQEDRGPGLQYF
TRBV7-8,.,.,TRBJ1-5,TGTGCCAGCAGCTTAGCGACAGTTACAAATCAGCCCCAGCATTTT,CASSLATVTNQPQHF
TRBV3-1/TRBV3-2,TRBD2,.,TRBJ2-1,TGTGCCAGCAGCCAAGGACTAGCGGGATCTTTGGAGCAGTTCTTC,CASSQGLAGSLEQFF
TRBV30,TRBD1,.,TRBJ1-1,TGTGCCCTCACCCGCGGGGGACAGGGGGGAAAAGCTTTCTTT,CALTRGGQGGKAFF
TRBV30,TRBD1,few,TRBJ1-5,TGTGCCTGGAGCGGTCCCGGGACAGGGGCCGATCAGCCCCAGCATTTT,CAWSGPGTGADQPQHF
TRBV12-5,TRBD1,.,TRBJ1-3,TGTGCTAGTGGTTCGGGACAGGGGGCGCGGAACACCATATATTTT,CASGSGQGARNTIYF
TRBV6-5,.,.,TRBJ1-2,TGTGCCAGCAGTATCGGCGGGGTTGGCTACACCTTC,CASSIGGVGYTF
TRBV5-4,TRBD1,.,TRBJ2-3,TGTGCCAGCAGCCCGTCACAGGGGACAGATACGCAGTATTTT,CASSPSQGTDTQYF
TRBV6-6,TRBD2,.,TRBJ2-1,TGTGCCAGCAGTCCCGGGGGGAATGAGCAGTTCTTC,CASSPGGNEQFF
TRBV9,.,.,TRBJ2-2,TGTGCCAGCAGCCGCGAGGGAAACACCGGGGAGCTGTTTTTT,CASSREGNTGELFF
TRBV7-9,.,.,TRBJ1-1,TGTGCCAGCAACGTTAACATGAACACTGAAGCTTTCTTT,CASNVNMNTEAFF
TRBV7-3,TRBD1,.,TRBJ1-2,TGTGCCAGCAGCCCTCCCGGACAGGGCAACTATGGCTACACCTTC,CASSPPGQGNYGYTF
TRBV2,.,.,TRBJ2-7,TGTGCCAGCAGTGAATTAGGGGAACCCTACGAGCAGTACTTC,CASSELGEPYEQYF
TRBV6-5,.,.,TRBJ1-4,TGTGCCAGCCACCGACAATGGAGGGAAAAACTGTTTTTT,CASHRQWREKLFF
TRBV7-9,TRBD1,.,TRBJ2-3,TGTGCCAGCAGCTATACCTCCGGGACAGCGGGCACAGATACGCAGTATTTT,CASSYTSGTAGTDTQYF
TRBV7-3,TRBD2,.,TRBJ2-1,TGTGCCAGCAGCTTTCTGTACGGGAGGGATAATGAGCAGTTCTTC,CASSFLYGRDNEQFF
TRBV27,.,.,TRBJ1-1,TGTGCCAGCAGCCGACGTCGACAGATGAACACTGAAGCTTTCTTT,CASSRRRQMNTEAFF
TRBV5-1,TRBD2,.,TRBJ2-7,TGCGCCAGCAGCTCGGGACTATCGTCCTACGAGCAGTACTTC,CASSSGLSSYEQYF
TRBV5-5,.,.,TRBJ1-2,TGTGCCAGCAGCTTGGGGCAGGCGAGCTATGGCTACACCTTC,CASSLGQASYGYTF
TRBV19,.,.,TRBJ2-7,TGTGCCAGTAGACAGGACAAGGTCAGCGAGCAGTACTTC,CASRQDKVSEQYF
TRBV9,.,.,TRBJ2-1,TGTGCCAGCAGTCCGGGGTCCACCTACAATGAGCAGTTCTTC,CASSPGSTYNEQFF
TRBV6-5,.,.,TRBJ1-1,TGTGCCAGCAGCTTCGGGGGGGCTGAAGCTTTCTTT,CASSFGGAEAFF